The clone carrying this T cell receptor beta chain was found many times. The time point: longitudinal time-point 1 (baseline). Germline-derived CDR1 and CDR2 are SNHLY and FYNNEI. The CDR3 is 11 residues long. V lost 6 bases and J lost 4, with 7 bases in between. With 10-nucleotide random UMIs included, cDNA was synthesized by 5'RACE. Via MiXCR, TCRdb re-called the 5' RACE reads, giving one row per CDR3 protein. The profile shows around 71,000 distinct CDR3 sequences, roughly 15% of them singletons. The sample belongs to a study of neurological immune-mediated disorders. Sequencing was done on a sample of PBMCs. This sequence was found in a female donor with HTLV-1-associated myelopathy (HAM/TSP). The gene calls are TRBV2 and TRBJ2-7; unclear D gene. The CDR3 DNA reads as TGTGCCAGCAGAGACGGGTACGAGCAGTACTTC. Its translation: CASRDGYEQYF.